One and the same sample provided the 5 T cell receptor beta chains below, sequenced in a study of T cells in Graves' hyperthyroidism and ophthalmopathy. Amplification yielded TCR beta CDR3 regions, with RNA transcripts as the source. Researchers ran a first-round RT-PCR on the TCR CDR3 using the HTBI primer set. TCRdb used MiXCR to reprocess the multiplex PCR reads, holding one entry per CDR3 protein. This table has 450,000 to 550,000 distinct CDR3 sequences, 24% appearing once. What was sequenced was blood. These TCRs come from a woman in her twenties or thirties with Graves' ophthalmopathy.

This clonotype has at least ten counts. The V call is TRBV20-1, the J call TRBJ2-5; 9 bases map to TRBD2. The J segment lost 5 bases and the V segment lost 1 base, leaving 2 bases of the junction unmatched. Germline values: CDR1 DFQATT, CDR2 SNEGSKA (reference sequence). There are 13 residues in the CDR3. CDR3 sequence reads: CSARGAGGETQYF. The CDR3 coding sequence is TGCAGTGCTAGAGGGGCGGGAGGGGAGACCCAGTACTTC.

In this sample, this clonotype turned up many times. CDR3 sequence reads: CASGGLANYEQYF. The DNA for the CDR3 is TGTGCCAGCGGGGGACTAGCGAATTACGAGCAGTACTTC. The V and J genes are TRBV27 and TRBJ2-7, with TRBD2 matching over 10 bases. The ends lost 8 bases at V and 4 bases at J; junction bases unmatched: 5. The CDR3 contains 13 residues. Germline CDR1 MNHEY, CDR2 SMNVEV (reference sequence).

The CDR3 DNA reads as TGTGCCAGCAGTCTTGGACGGACACCTAACACTGAAGCTTTCTTT. This codes for CASSLGRTPNTEAFF. The chain is built from TRBV2 and TRBJ1-1, with a possible D match to TRBD1 (5 bases). The CDR3 covers 15 residues. Per the germline V gene, CDR1 is SNHLY and CDR2 is FYNNEI. V was clipped by 5 bases and J by 2 bases, with 15 bases between them.

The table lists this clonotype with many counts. For the CDR3, the DNA is TGTGCCATCAGGGACCTCATGAACACTGAAGCTTTCTTT. It encodes CAIRDLMNTEAFF. The rearrangement links TRBV10-3 to TRBJ1-1, with no clear D. This CDR3 contains 13 residues. V lost 6 bases, J lost 0 bases, and 8 bases lay in between. Germline-derived CDR1 and CDR2 are ENHRY and SYGVKD.

This CDR3 is CATSDGQGMYEQYF. As DNA, the CDR3 is TGTGCCACCAGTGACGGACAGGGGATGTACGAGCAGTACTTC. The chain combines TRBV24-1 with TRBJ2-7; the match to TRBD1 covers 9 bases. The CDR3 is 14 amino acids. The V and J ends lost 4 bases and 4 bases, in that order; junction bases with no gene match: 4. CDR1 and CDR2 from the germline V gene are KGHDR and SFDVKD.